This T cell receptor (beta chain) was profiled in a study of T-cell memory formation after mild COVID-19. As for the study in general: Across donors, TCR clusters were largely donor specific.

A single record per CDR3 protein comes from TCRdb applying MiXCR to the 5' RACE reads. The sample carries hundreds of thousands of distinct CDR3 sequences, 12% to 15% recorded once. The junction had 1 base not matched to a gene; V was cut back by 0 bases and J by 7 bases. CDR3 length: 13 amino acids. CDR1 LGHDT and CDR2 YNNKEL come from the germline V gene (reference sequence). This clonotype was counted at least ten times. The chain combines TRBV3-1 with TRBJ2-5, with TRBD2 matching over 8 bases. Sequencing used PBMCs or a T cell subset sorted from them (not recorded which). The TCR was taken from a young man who had mild COVID-19 (a few samples of this study predate the infection). Cell type and time point are not known. The CDR3 region is CASSQDRGGTQYF. The CDR3 bases are TGTGCCAGCAGCCAAGATCGGGGGGGGACCCAGTACTTC.